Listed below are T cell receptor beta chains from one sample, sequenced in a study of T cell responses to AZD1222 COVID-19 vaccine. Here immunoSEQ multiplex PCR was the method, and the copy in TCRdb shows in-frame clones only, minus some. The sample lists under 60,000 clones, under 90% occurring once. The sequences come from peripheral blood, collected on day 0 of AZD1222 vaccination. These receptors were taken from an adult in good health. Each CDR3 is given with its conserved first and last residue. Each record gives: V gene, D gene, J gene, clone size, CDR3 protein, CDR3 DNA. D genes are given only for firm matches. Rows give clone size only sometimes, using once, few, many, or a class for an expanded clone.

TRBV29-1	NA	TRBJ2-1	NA	CSVQEFYNEQFF	TGCAGCGTGCAAGAATTCTACAATGAGCAGTTCTTC
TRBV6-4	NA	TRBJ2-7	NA	CASSGRTPSLQQYF	TGTGCCAGCAGTGGACGGACACCCTCCTTGCAGCAGTACTTC
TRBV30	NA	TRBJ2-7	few	CAWTISEHEQYF	TGTGCCTGGACCATATCCGAACACGAGCAGTACTTC
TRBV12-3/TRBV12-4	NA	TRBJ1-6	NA	CASTPVRNSPLHF	TGTGCCAGCACCCCAGTCCGGAATTCACCCCTCCACTTT
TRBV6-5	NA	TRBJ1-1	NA	CASRPTGRMNTEAFF	TGTGCCAGCAGGCCAACGGGACGGATGAACACTGAAGCTTTCTTT
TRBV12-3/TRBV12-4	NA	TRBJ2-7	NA	CASRSPYEQYF	TGTGCCAGCAGGTCCCCCTACGAGCAGTACTTC
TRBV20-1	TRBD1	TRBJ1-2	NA	CSASGTGEYYGYTF	TGCAGTGCTAGTGGGACAGGGGAATACTATGGCTACACCTTC
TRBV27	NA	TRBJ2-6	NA	CASSFAGANVLTF	TGTGCCAGCAGTTTTGCTGGGGCCAACGTCCTGACTTTC
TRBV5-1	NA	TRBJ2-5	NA	CASSRTQETQYF	TGCGCCAGCAGCCGAACCCAAGAGACCCAGTACTTC
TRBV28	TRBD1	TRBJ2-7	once	CASSFRDRGTPYEQYF	TGTGCCAGCAGTTTCCGAGACAGGGGAACGCCCTACGAGCAGTACTTC
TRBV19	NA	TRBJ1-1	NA	CASSILGWSTEAFF	TGTGCCAGTAGTATTCTGGGCTGGAGCACTGAAGCTTTCTTT
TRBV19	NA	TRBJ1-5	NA	CASTSSKGDNQPQHF	TGTGCCAGTACCAGCTCGAAGGGGGACAATCAGCCCCAGCATTTT
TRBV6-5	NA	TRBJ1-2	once	CASSYSNIDGYTF	TGTGCCAGCAGTTACTCGAATATTGATGGCTACACCTTC
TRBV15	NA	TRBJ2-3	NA	CATGGEFTDTQYF	TGTGCCACCGGGGGAGAGTTCACAGATACGCAGTATTTT
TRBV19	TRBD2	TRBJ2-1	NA	CASYSGRAGEQFF	TGTGCCAGCTATAGCGGGAGGGCTGGAGAGCAGTTCTTC
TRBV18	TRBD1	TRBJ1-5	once	CASSPPGTGRNQPQHF	TGTGCCAGCTCACCTCCCGGGACAGGTCGCAATCAGCCCCAGCATTTT
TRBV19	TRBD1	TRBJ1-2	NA	CASSMDRGGRENYGYTF	TGTGCCAGTAGTATGGACAGGGGAGGGAGGGAAAACTATGGCTACACCTTC
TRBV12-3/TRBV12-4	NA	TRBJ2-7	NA	CASAKGENYEQYF	TGTGCCAGCGCCAAAGGGGAGAACTACGAGCAGTACTTC
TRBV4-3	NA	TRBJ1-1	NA	CASSQGRQNTEAFF	TGCGCCAGCAGCCAAGGGAGACAGAACACTGAAGCTTTCTTT
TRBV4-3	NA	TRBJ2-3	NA	CASSQVNREDTQYF	TGCGCCAGCAGCCAAGTTAATAGGGAAGATACGCAGTATTTT
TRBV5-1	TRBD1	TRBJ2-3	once	CASSFRSGQGATDTQYF	TGCGCCAGCAGCTTTAGGTCGGGACAGGGGGCAACAGATACGCAGTATTTT
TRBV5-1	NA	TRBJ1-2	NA	CASSLGGAGGYTF	TGCGCCAGCAGCTTGGGCGGGGCCGGGGGCTACACCTTC
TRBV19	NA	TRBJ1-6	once	CASSIDGRNYNSPLHF	TGTGCCAGTAGTATAGACGGACGGAATTATAATTCACCCCTCCACTTT
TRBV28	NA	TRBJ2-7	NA	CASSLTEIAAYEQYF	TGTGCCAGCAGTTTAACCGAGATCGCAGCCTACGAGCAGTACTTC
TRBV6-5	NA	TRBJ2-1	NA	CASRGPGLTYNEQFF	TGTGCCAGCAGGGGACCGGGCCTTACCTACAATGAGCAGTTCTTC
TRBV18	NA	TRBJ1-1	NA	CASSPRLGENTEAFF	TGTGCCAGCTCACCACGGTTAGGCGAGAACACTGAAGCTTTCTTT
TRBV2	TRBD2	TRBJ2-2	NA	CASRPINSGGELFF	TGTGCCAGCAGACCCATCAATAGCGGGGGGGAGCTGTTTTTT
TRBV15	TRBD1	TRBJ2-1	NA	CATSRDRGYNEQFF	TGTGCCACCAGCAGGGACAGGGGGTACAATGAGCAGTTCTTC
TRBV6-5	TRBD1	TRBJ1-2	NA	CASRGTGAYGYTF	TGTGCCAGCAGGGGGACAGGGGCCTATGGCTACACCTTC
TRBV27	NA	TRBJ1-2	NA	CASSLPGLVGYTF	TGTGCCAGCAGTTTGCCGGGGCTGGTTGGCTACACCTTC
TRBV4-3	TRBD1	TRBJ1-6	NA	CASSHVTGDNSPLHF	TGCGCCAGCAGCCACGTGACAGGGGATAATTCACCCCTCCACTTT
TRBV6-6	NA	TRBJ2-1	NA	CASLDSLFYNEQFF	TGTGCCAGCCTGGACTCGTTATTTTACAATGAGCAGTTCTTC
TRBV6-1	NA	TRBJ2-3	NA	CASSEATWAASTDTQYF	TGTGCCAGCAGTGAAGCGACTTGGGCGGCCAGCACAGATACGCAGTATTTT
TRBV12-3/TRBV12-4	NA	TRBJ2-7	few	CASRWGYEQYF	TGTGCCAGCAGGTGGGGCTACGAGCAGTACTTC
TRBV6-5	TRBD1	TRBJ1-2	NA	CASSYLRTGGGYGYTF	TGTGCCAGCAGTTATTTGCGGACAGGGGGCGGCTATGGCTACACCTTC
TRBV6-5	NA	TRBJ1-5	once	CASSYLRDYQPQHF	TGTGCCAGCAGTTACTTAAGGGATTATCAGCCCCAGCATTTT
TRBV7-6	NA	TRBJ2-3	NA	CASSLGAGSSTDTQYF	TGTGCCAGCAGCTTAGGAGCAGGCTCTAGCACAGATACGCAGTATTTT
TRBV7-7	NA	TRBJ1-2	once	CAVEGRGVNYGYTF	TGTGCCGTAGAAGGGAGAGGGGTTAACTATGGCTACACCTTC
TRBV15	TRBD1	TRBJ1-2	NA	CATSSGTGGVGYTF	TGTGCCACCAGCAGCGGGACAGGGGGCGTAGGCTACACCTTC
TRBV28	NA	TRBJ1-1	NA	CASSFTGPRRTEAFF	TGTGCCAGCAGTTTCACCGGGCCCCGGCGCACTGAAGCTTTCTTT
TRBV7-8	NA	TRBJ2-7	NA	CASTFSGTFYEQYF	TGTGCCAGCACCTTTTCGGGGACATTTTACGAGCAGTACTTC
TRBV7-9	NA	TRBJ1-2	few	CASSPRNWLGYGYTF	TGTGCCAGCAGCCCGAGAAATTGGCTTGGTTATGGCTACACCTTC
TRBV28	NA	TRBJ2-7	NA	CASTTPPPGSYEQYF	TGTGCCAGCACTACTCCCCCTCCGGGAAGCTACGAGCAGTACTTC
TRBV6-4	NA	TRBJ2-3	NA	CASGVHIGSDTQYF	TGTGCCAGCGGAGTGCATATAGGGAGCGATACGCAGTATTTT
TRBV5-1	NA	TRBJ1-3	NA	CASSLGVSGNTIYF	TGCGCCAGCAGCTTGGGCGTCTCTGGAAACACCATATATTTT
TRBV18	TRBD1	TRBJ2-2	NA	CASSPPGTAIESNTGELFF	TGTGCCAGCTCACCACCCGGGACAGCCATAGAGTCGAACACCGGGGAGCTGTTTTTT
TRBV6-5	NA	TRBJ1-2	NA	CASSYSSYNYGYTF	TGTGCCAGCAGTTACAGTAGCTACAACTATGGCTACACCTTC
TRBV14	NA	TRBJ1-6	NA	CASSQNVLGSPLHF	TGTGCCAGCAGCCAAAATGTCCTGGGGTCACCCCTCCACTTT
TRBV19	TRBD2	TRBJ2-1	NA	CASKLAGGREQFF	TGTGCCAGTAAACTAGCGGGGGGCCGTGAGCAGTTCTTC